Described below is a single TCR beta chain sequence and its context. Its antigen is currently not known. No much larger clone exists at a distance of one base, and base qualities are not known. The sample is drawn from a study of shared clonotypes between healthy human individuals (TCRdb year 2020). Some background on the complete study: A few men and a couple of women, aged 18 to 49 years, made up the cohort. For each donor, CD4 naive and CD4 memory were each given three plates, CD8 naive was given two plates, and CD8 memory was given one plate. To estimate repertoire size and how much clonotype sharing occurs between individuals, the study deeply sequenced the blood TCR repertoires of five or six healthy adults. To increase sequencing depth and limit assay-specific biases, TCR repertoire library preparation and sequencing were carried out by different laboratories using diverse techniques. Between about 0.8 and 9.5 billion PBMCs per donor were obtained by leukapheresis.

After removal of 3 bases from V and 3 bases from J, the junction retains 2 bases not matched to a gene. From the germline V gene, CDR1 is MDHEN and CDR2 is SYDVKM. From the cysteine through the phenylalanine, the CDR3 covers 15 amino acids. The retained sequence is limited to the CDR3, 45 bases, with the frame set at the first base. The donors were healthy, HIV-negative adults who had no recently reported acute infections or vaccinations. All donors were Caucasian adults living in Nashville, Tennessee, USA. Magnetic negative selection was used to enrich CD4+ T cells, after which naive cells were positively selected on CD45RA and the negative fraction became the memory subset. After blood collection by leukapheresis, PBMCs were isolated using Ficoll-Histopaque density gradient centrifugation and then cryopreserved in the vapor phase of liquid nitrogen. Analytical flow cytometry was used to check the purity and quantity of each magnetically sorted T cell population. Genomic DNA was isolated from each sorted fraction and quantified by UV absorbance on a Nanodrop 2000c.

Using the deep immunoSEQ assay, TCR CDR3 regions were amplified from genomic DNA by multiplex PCR. Genomic DNA extracted from each cell subset was distributed evenly over all wells of several immunoSEQ 96-well plates, and each plate served as one replicate. For sorted subsets, 150 to 200 ng genomic DNA, equal to 30,000 or so T cell genomes, was loaded into each replicate PCR. Purified libraries were measured with a Qubit 3.0 fluorometer, size-checked on a Bioanalyzer 2100, and measured again with the KAPA Library Quantification kit. A separate single-read 150-cycle Illumina NextSeq 550 flow cell was used to sequence each immunoSEQ 96-well plate. Concerning the study's data processing: The immunoSEQ output contained only junctional sequences without quality scores, so filtering could not match that applied to full-length reads. Sequences were annotated with PyIR, a Python wrapper for IgBLAST v1.9, using IMGT germline references to assign V/J genes and CDR3. Any read was removed if the V/J assignment was weak (E-value above 1e-6), the CDR3 was missing, or the read contained stop codons, out-of-frame junctions, or ambiguous translated residues. V3J clonotypes were defined as sequences sharing the same inferred V gene, J gene, and CDR3 amino acid sequence. Percentage overlap between repertoires was computed as shared unique clonotypes divided by the size of the smaller repertoire. Three approaches were used to assess repertoire richness: RTK rarefaction, the Chao1 estimator, and Recon v2.1 estimates of unobserved clonotypes. Generation probabilities for all TCRbeta clonotypes obtained by the gDNA method from a few donors were computed using OLGA. Entries here come from immuneACCESS through TCRdb and include only in-frame sequences with V and J called. Some clones fail to appear in such tables; in the studies checked, an unresolved V gene covers under half of the shortfall, and the cause of the remainder is unknown. D and trimming come from the DNA, and the V and J calls and clone size come from that table. Recorded for this sample are about a million clones; around 77% of them occurred a single time. 0.89% of the sample is taken by the ten largest.

Broad study findings and their caveats: Because the study included only a small number of donors, the genetic and exposure-history diversity represented was limited. Incomplete sequencing was indicated by rarefaction of sorted-subset datasets, despite the large sequencing depth. Across a few donors, approximately 4.6% of naive CD4, roughly 3.5% of naive CD8, around 2.1% of memory CD4, and under 0.45% of memory CD8 clonotypes were shared. Only blood was sampled, and tissue TCR repertoires likely differ from those in blood. Pairwise subsampling led to the expectation that sequencing depth would affect the degree of clonotype sharing among donors. Naive subsets generally had larger estimated clonotype richness than memory subsets. Higher generation probabilities were observed for clonotypes shared by all four sorted-subset donors than for non-shared clonotypes.

This clonotype originated in a man aged 18 to 30 in good health. Some clones in this sample may be carry-over from other donors' samples. The sequence links TRBV28 to TRBJ2-3; 11 of the junction bases match TRBD2. Source material: memory CD4+ T cells from PBMCs. The label giving this sample's cell subset or site can be read as: CD45RA-negative fraction. The DNA sequence reads TGTGCCAGCAGTTTGGCTAGCGGGAGGACAGATACGCAGTATTTT. It translates to CASSLASGRTDTQYF. The reference TRBV28 and TRBJ2-3 proteins fill in what lies around the CDR3, so the full variable domain reads DVKVTQSSRYLVKRTGEKVFLECVQDMDHENMFWYRQDPGLGLRLIYFSYDVKMKEKGDIPEGYSVSREKKERFSLILESASTNQTSMYLCASSLASGRTDTQYFGPGTRLTVL.